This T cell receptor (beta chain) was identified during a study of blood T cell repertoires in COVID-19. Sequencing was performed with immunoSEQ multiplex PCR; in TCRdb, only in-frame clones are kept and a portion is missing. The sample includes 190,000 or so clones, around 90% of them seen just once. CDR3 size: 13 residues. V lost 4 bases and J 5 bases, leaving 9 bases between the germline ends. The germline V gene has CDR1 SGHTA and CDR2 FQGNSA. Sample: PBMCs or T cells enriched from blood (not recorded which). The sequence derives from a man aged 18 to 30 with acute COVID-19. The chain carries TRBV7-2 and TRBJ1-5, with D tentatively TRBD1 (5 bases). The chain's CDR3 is CASSSPGYQPQHF. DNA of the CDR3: TGTGCCAGCAGCTCGCCAGGGTATCAGCCCCAGCATTTT.